The 4 T cell receptor beta chains below come from one sample, sequenced in a study of CXCR3-negative and CXCR3-positive naive CD8 T cells. Study findings and constraints: Compared with CXCR3-negative naive cells, CXCR3-positive naive cells showed more hydrophobic TRB CDR3s.

UMI-labeled TRB cDNA libraries were prepared by 5' RACE. TCRdb re-called the 5' RACE reads and gives one entry per CDR3 protein, without DNA. The sample holds fewer than 140,000 distinct CDR3 sequences. For these TCRs, the target antigens are not known. Sequenced material: naive CXCR3+ CD8+ T cells from blood. The subset was: CD45RO-CCR7+CD27+CD95- naive CD8+ T cells expressing CXCR3 (TNR3+). The receptors stem from a human donor in good health. Some clones in this sample may be carry-over from other donors' samples.

J is TRBJ1-1 and V is TRBV30; TCRdb proposes TRBD1, but this gene call is untestable without DNA. Germline V gene data show CDR1 as GTSNPN and CDR2 as SVGIG (reference sequence). CDR3 length equals 12 residues. The CDR3 sequence: CAWGTGNTEAFF.

The chain joins TRBV7-2 to TRBJ2-5; TCRdb designates TRBD1, a call that cannot be tested without DNA. The CDR3 length is 16 residues. CDR1 and CDR2 from the germline V gene are SGHTA and FQGNSA. The chain's CDR3 is CASSASGAASQETQYF.

V usage is TRBV6-5 and J usage is TRBJ2-2. The CDR3 runs to 16 residues. CDR1 MNHEY and CDR2 SVGAGI come from the germline V gene. Here the CDR3 reads CASSWASPANTGELFF.

The J gene is TRBJ2-7, the V gene TRBV15; with no DNA, the TCRdb D assignment of TRBD1 cannot be verified. Germline V gene lookup returns CDR1 LNHNV and CDR2 YYDKDF (reference sequence). The CDR3 sequence is 15 residues long. This CDR3 reads CATSRGGGGNDEQYF.